This TCR beta chain was captured in a study of blood T cell repertoires in COVID-19. The CDR3 has 16 residues. V dropped 3 bases and J dropped 4; count of bases not matched to a gene: 10. Exposed enrollees had met someone with a PCR-confirmed or clinician-diagnosed COVID-19 case at some point within the 2 weeks before study entry. As originally analysed: Counts of nucleated cells, estimated from reference gene primer amplification, were obtained. Only in-frame clones appear in the TCRdb table, and some are missing; sequencing was by immunoSEQ multiplex PCR. V, J and clone size reflect that table, while D and trimming were determined from the DNA. In the table there are some 190,000 clones, 80% of which are singletons.

The specimen was PBMCs or T cells enriched from blood (not recorded which). This sequence was found in a man aged 55 to 70 who had been exposed to COVID-19. The chain has TRBV23-1 and TRBJ1-1; 8 bases agree with TRBD1. TRBV23-1 counts as an open reading frame of uncertain function. The CDR3 loop is CASSHTGQGRGTEAFF. The CDR3 region has the DNA TGCGCCAGCAGTCACACCGGACAGGGCAGGGGCACTGAAGCTTTCTTT.